This TCR beta chain was captured by sequencing in a study of blood T cell repertoires in COVID-19. The overall study: There were acute and convalescent COVID-19 samples, and they came from the United States, Italy and Spain.

In the original analysis: Nucleated cell number was recorded as an estimate derived from reference gene primer amplification. Profiled with immunoSEQ multiplex PCR; TCRdb holds only in-frame clones, not every one. The V and J calls and clone size come from that table; D and trimming were worked out from the DNA. The sample yields roughly 450,000 clones, 90% seen once. Participant-reported clinical history was the basis for cohort assignment. This clonotype originated in a man between 18 and 29 years old who had recovered from COVID-19. The sample comprised PBMCs or T cells enriched from blood (not recorded which).

The CDR3 nucleotides read TGCGCCAGCAGCCAAGAGGGGCCGAACACTGAAGCTTTCTTT. It translates to CASSQEGPNTEAFF. This chain connects TRBV4-1 to TRBJ1-1; perhaps TRBD1 as D (5 bases). The CDR3 covers 14 residues. The germline V and J ends were trimmed by 0 bases and 1 base, with 6 bases remaining between them. The germline gives CDR1 MGHRA, CDR2 YSYEKL.